These 15 T cell receptor beta chains share one sample of origin, sequenced in a study of T cell responses to AZD1222 COVID-19 vaccine. TCRdb's table, derived via immunoSEQ multiplex PCR, lists solely in-frame clones and lacks some. Of around 100,000 clones listed, around 83% are singletons. Sequenced here: peripheral blood, sampled on day 0 of AZD1222 vaccination. The receptors originated from an adult in good health.

V gene TRBV9 combines with J gene TRBJ2-3, with D hard to call. This CDR3 contains 13 residues. Trimming left V 0 bases short and J 1 base short, with 3 bases between. The V gene's germline CDR1 is SGDLS and CDR2 YYNGEE. The CDR3 coding sequence is TGTGCCAGCAGCGTAGACGGCACAGATACGCAGTATTTT. It translates to CASSVDGTDTQYF.

The rearrangement links TRBV6-5 to TRBJ1-2; 8 positions match TRBD1. After removal of 2 bases from V and 3 bases from J, the junction contained 5 bases not matched to a gene. In germline, CDR1 is MNHEY, CDR2 SVGAGI. There are 15 residues in the CDR3. As DNA, the CDR3 is TGTGCCAGCAGTTACCCCCCGGGACAGGACTATGGCTACACCTTC. It codes for CASSYPPGQDYGYTF.

The chain couples TRBV11-2 to TRBJ2-3; D remains unclear. Germline V lookup: CDR1 SGHAT, CDR2 FQNNGV. Trimming removed 3 bases at V and 0 bases at J, with 7 bases between. CDR3 length: 14 amino acids. The CDR3: CASSLGGSTDTQYF. The CDR3 DNA sequence: TGTGCCAGCAGCTTGGGTGGGAGCACAGATACGCAGTATTTT.

This chain connects TRBV6-5 to TRBJ2-5, with D perhaps matching TRBD1 (5 bases). There are 14 residues in the CDR3. The V gene's germline CDR1 is MNHEY and CDR2 SVGAGI. Trimming left V 0 bases short and J 4 bases short, with 9 bases between. The CDR3 nucleotides are TGTGCCAGCAGTTACTCGCCAGGGTTAGAGACCCAGTACTTC. Translation gives CASSYSPGLETQYF.

CDR3 DNA sequence: TGTGCCAGCAGCCAACAGTCCAACACTGAAGCTTTCTTT. Its translation is CASSQQSNTEAFF. V usage is TRBV7-9 and J usage is TRBJ1-1, with unresolved D. The germline V and J ends were trimmed by 5 bases and 2 bases, with 9 bases remaining between them. The CDR3 totals 13 residues. The germline V gene has CDR1 SEHNR and CDR2 FQNEAQ (reference sequence).

This clone was recorded only once. At the DNA level, this CDR3 is encoded by other sequences in the same sample as well. V gene TRBV5-4 combines with J gene TRBJ1-2; D is ambiguous. This CDR3 comprises 13 residues. Between the trimmed V and J ends, which lost 4 bases and 1 base, there was a span of 8 bases. From germline, CDR1 is SGHNT and CDR2 YYREEE (reference sequence). CDR3 residues: CASSPDGNYGYTF. In DNA, the CDR3 is TGTGCCAGCAGCCCGGACGGTAACTATGGCTACACCTTC. Full variable domain (missing parts from reference TRBV5-4 and TRBJ1-2): ETGVTQSPTHLIKTRGQQVTLRCSSQSGHNTVSWYQQALGQGPQFIFQYYREEENGRGNFPPRFSGLQFPNYSSELNVNALELDDSALYLCASSPDGNYGYTFGSGTRLTVV.

The chain couples TRBV28 to TRBJ2-5; D tentatively reads TRBD1 or TRBD2 (6 bases each). This CDR3 has 17 amino acids. The germline V gene encodes CDR1 MDHEN and CDR2 SYDVKM. V lost 2 bases to trimming and J lost 2 bases, with 18 bases between them. The CDR3: CASSLGVGGGGQETQYF. DNA for the CDR3: TGTGCCAGCAGTTTAGGGGTCGGCGGAGGGGGTCAAGAGACCCAGTACTTC.

The rearrangement links TRBV2 to TRBJ2-7; D is ambiguous. Germline lookup yields CDR1 SNHLY and CDR2 FYNNEI. The CDR3 totals 14 residues. V lost 3 bases, J lost 3 bases, and 12 bases lay in between. CDR3 in DNA: TGTGCCAGCAGTGACAGACTCCCTAACTACGAGCAGTACTTC. Residues: CASSDRLPNYEQYF.

The V and J genes are TRBV2 and TRBJ1-6; D unresolved. Trimming stripped 1 base from V and 0 bases from J, with 10 bases between. Germline V gene sequence: CDR1 SNHLY, CDR2 FYNNEI. The CDR3 is made up of 17 amino acids. DNA of the CDR3: TGTGCCAGCAGTGAAGTGATTGGGAGCTCCTATAATTCACCCCTCCACTTT. It codes for CASSEVIGSSYNSPLHF.

CDR3 sequence: CASSLAGVQEKLFF. The CDR3 DNA sequence: TGTGCCAGCAGCTTAGCAGGGGTCCAGGAAAAACTGTTTTTT. This chain links TRBV7-9 with TRBJ1-4; TRBD1 might be the D (5 bases). V was trimmed by 0 bases and J by 8 bases, leaving 10 bases between them. Looked up from germline, CDR1 is SEHNR and CDR2 is FQNEAQ (reference sequence). This CDR3 contains 14 residues.

The chain recombines TRBV7-3 with TRBJ2-2; no clear D. Per the germline V gene, CDR1 is SGHTA and CDR2 is FQGTGA. Trimming removed 2 bases at V and 5 bases at J, with 12 bases between. This CDR3 region has 15 residues. CDR3 residues: CASSLWLDGTGELFF. The DNA of the CDR3 is TGTGCCAGCAGCTTATGGCTGGACGGGACCGGGGAGCTGTTTTTT.

V and J are TRBV2 and TRBJ1-5; 12 bases are shared with TRBD1. The CDR3 is made up of 15 amino acids. Germline CDR1 SNHLY, CDR2 FYNNEI. The V and J ends lost 9 bases and 7 bases, in that order; junction bases with no gene match: 10. The DNA of the CDR3 is TGTGCCAGTGCCGGGACAGGGGGCGCAGGCCAGCCCCAGCATTTT. This translates into CASAGTGGAGQPQHF. The variable domain in full, with the rest retrieved from reference TRBV2 and TRBJ1-5, is EPEVTQTPSHQVTQMGQEVILRCVPISNHLYFYWYRQILGQKVEFLVSFYNNEISEKSEIFDDQFSVERPDGSNFTLKIRSTKLEDSAMYFCASAGTGGAGQPQHFGDGTRLSIL.

The chain recombines TRBV7-3 with TRBJ2-6; no reliable D call. Trimming left V 0 bases short and J 4 bases short, with 4 bases between. Germline CDR1 is SGHTA and CDR2 is FQGTGA. The CDR3 contains 14 residues. As DNA, the CDR3 is TGTGCCAGCAGCTTAACCCCGGGGGCCAACGTCCTGACTTTC. Residues: CASSLTPGANVLTF.

V and J are TRBV6-5 and TRBJ1-5, with TRBD1 as a possible D gene (5 bases). The CDR3 length is 13 residues. Trimming removed 4 bases at V and 7 bases at J, with 11 bases between. Germline CDR1 and CDR2: MNHEY and SVGAGI. The chain's CDR3 is CASSSGQRQPQHF. CDR3 sequence (DNA): TGTGCCAGCAGTTCCGGACAACGGCAGCCCCAGCATTTT.

This chain uses TRBV2 with TRBJ1-6, with 8 positions matching TRBD1. Germline CDR1 is SNHLY and CDR2 is FYNNEI. The CDR3 totals 15 residues. Unmatched junction bases numbered 1, after V lost 1 base and J lost 5 bases. DNA of the CDR3: TGTGCCAGCAGTGAAGACAGGGGGAATAATTCACCCCTCCACTTT. Amino acid sequence: CASSEDRGNNSPLHF.